This is a list of T cell receptor beta chains from one sample in a study of regulatory dendritic cells for organ transplantation. Sequenced by immunoSEQ multiplex PCR; TCRdb stores in-frame clones only, minus some. The data show some 35,000 clones, under 95% seen once. The sample consisted of naive CD8+ T cells from blood. All receptors come from a human donor in good health. Each CDR3 is given with its conserved first and last residue. D genes are given only for firm matches. Size is omitted from some rows. Given values are once, few, many or a class for expanded clones.

clone size: .
V gene: TRBV27
J gene: TRBJ2-1
D gene: TRBD2
CDR3 DNA: TGTGCCAGCAGACCCGGACTAGCGGGAGGTGAGCAGTTCTTC
CDR3 protein: CASRPGLAGGEQFF

clone size: .
V gene: TRBV7-9
J gene: TRBJ1-4
D gene: .
CDR3 DNA: TGTGCCAGCCGTGGGGGCGGGGGTGAAAAACTGTTTTTT
CDR3 protein: CASRGGGGEKLFF

clone size: .
V gene: TRBV7-3
J gene: TRBJ1-2
D gene: .
CDR3 DNA: TGTGCCAGCAGCCCCGACTCCCCTGGAGGCTATGGCTACACCTTC
CDR3 protein: CASSPDSPGGYGYTF

clone size: .
V gene: TRBV7-9
J gene: TRBJ2-5
D gene: .
CDR3 DNA: TGTGCCAGCAGCTTAGAAGGGAGGGAGACCCAGTACTTC
CDR3 protein: CASSLEGRETQYF

clone size: .
V gene: TRBV7-7
J gene: TRBJ2-5
D gene: .
CDR3 DNA: TGTGCTAGCAGTCGTGGACAGCGCCAAGAGACCCAGTACTTC
CDR3 protein: CASSRGQRQETQYF

clone size: .
V gene: TRBV6-1
J gene: TRBJ1-1
D gene: .
CDR3 DNA: TGTGCCAGCATTTCATCCACTGAAGCTTTCTTT
CDR3 protein: CASISSTEAFF

clone size: .
V gene: TRBV27
J gene: TRBJ2-2
D gene: .
CDR3 DNA: TGTGCCAGCAGTTTATCAGGGGACCACACCGGGGAGCTGTTTTTT
CDR3 protein: CASSLSGDHTGELFF

clone size: .
V gene: TRBV19
J gene: TRBJ1-3
D gene: .
CDR3 DNA: TGTGCCAGTAGTATTAATGTGGCAGGCATCTCTGGAAACACCATATATTTT
CDR3 protein: CASSINVAGISGNTIYF

clone size: .
V gene: TRBV5-8
J gene: TRBJ2-4
D gene: TRBD2
CDR3 DNA: TGTGCCAGCAGCACCCCCCAAACCTCCGGGGGGAAGGACATTCAGTACTTC
CDR3 protein: CASSTPQTSGGKDIQYF

clone size: .
V gene: TRBV5-6
J gene: TRBJ2-7
D gene: .
CDR3 DNA: TGTGCCAGCAGCTCCCCGCGGAGGACCCACTACGAGCAGTACTTC
CDR3 protein: CASSSPRRTHYEQYF

clone size: .
V gene: TRBV2
J gene: TRBJ2-1
D gene: .
CDR3 DNA: TGTGCCACGAAGGCAGGGTCCTACAATGAGCAGTTCTTC
CDR3 protein: CATKAGSYNEQFF

clone size: .
V gene: TRBV4-2
J gene: TRBJ2-7
D gene: .
CDR3 DNA: TGTGCCAGCAGCCAAGAGGAAGGGTTTTCCTACGAGCAGTACTTC
CDR3 protein: CASSQEEGFSYEQYF

clone size: .
V gene: TRBV15
J gene: TRBJ2-5
D gene: .
CDR3 DNA: TGTGCCACCAGCTGGAGTGGCGGAGCAGAGACCCAGTACTTC
CDR3 protein: CATSWSGGAETQYF

clone size: .
V gene: TRBV7-2
J gene: TRBJ2-7
D gene: TRBD1
CDR3 DNA: TGTGCCAGCAGCGACTGGACAGGGGAGGGCTACGAGCAGTACTTC
CDR3 protein: CASSDWTGEGYEQYF

clone size: once
V gene: TRBV4-3
J gene: TRBJ1-1
D gene: TRBD1
CDR3 DNA: TGCGCCAGCAGCCAAGAGGTTTCGACAGGGAGTAGTGTGAACACTGAAGCTTTCTTT
CDR3 protein: CASSQEVSTGSSVNTEAFF

clone size: .
V gene: TRBV4-2
J gene: TRBJ1-2
D gene: .
CDR3 DNA: TGTGCCAGCAGCCAAGATCTGTTGGGACCCAGAGTGCATGGCTACACCTTC
CDR3 protein: CASSQDLLGPRVHGYTF

clone size: .
V gene: TRBV6-5
J gene: TRBJ1-3
D gene: .
CDR3 DNA: TGTGCCAGCAGCGCGACAGGACTCTCTGGAAACACCATATATTTT
CDR3 protein: CASSATGLSGNTIYF

clone size: .
V gene: TRBV7-6
J gene: TRBJ2-1
D gene: TRBD2
CDR3 DNA: TGTGCCAGCAGCTTAGCTACAGGGACTAGCGGGAGGGCAGTCGAGTTCTTC
CDR3 protein: CASSLATGTSGRAVEFF

clone size: .
V gene: TRBV27
J gene: TRBJ1-2
D gene: .
CDR3 DNA: TGTGCCAGCAGTCCGACAGGCGCCAGCTACACCTTC
CDR3 protein: CASSPTGASYTF

clone size: .
V gene: TRBV7-2
J gene: TRBJ2-2
D gene: TRBD1
CDR3 DNA: TGTGCCAGCAGCTATTTTGGACAGGGGGCTGACGGGGAGCTGTTTTTT
CDR3 protein: CASSYFGQGADGELFF

clone size: .
V gene: TRBV5-1
J gene: TRBJ2-7
D gene: TRBD2
CDR3 DNA: TGCGCCAGCAGCCTCGGTCTGAAGACTAGCGGGACTTCCTACGAGCAGTACTTC
CDR3 protein: CASSLGLKTSGTSYEQYF

clone size: .
V gene: TRBV7-8
J gene: TRBJ1-5
D gene: .
CDR3 DNA: TGTGCCAGCAGCATTAGCTCGGGGATGGATCAGCCCCAGCATTTT
CDR3 protein: CASSISSGMDQPQHF

clone size: .
V gene: TRBV7-9
J gene: TRBJ2-7
D gene: TRBD1
CDR3 DNA: TGTGCCAGCAGCTTAGAAGGGGGCTTCCACTCCGAGCAGTACTTC
CDR3 protein: CASSLEGGFHSEQYF

clone size: .
V gene: TRBV13
J gene: TRBJ1-2
D gene: .
CDR3 DNA: TGTGCCAGCAGCCTCGGGACCGCTGATGCCCTTGATGGCTACACCTTC
CDR3 protein: CASSLGTADALDGYTF

clone size: .
V gene: TRBV7-3
J gene: TRBJ2-2
D gene: TRBD2
CDR3 DNA: TGTGCCAGCAGCACCCGTGGCGGGGGGCCCGGGGAGCTGTTTTTT
CDR3 protein: CASSTRGGGPGELFF

clone size: few
V gene: TRBV19
J gene: TRBJ1-1
D gene: TRBD1
CDR3 DNA: TGTGCCAGTAGTCAGGGGGTGAACACTGAAGCTTTCTTT
CDR3 protein: CASSQGVNTEAFF

clone size: .
V gene: TRBV2
J gene: TRBJ1-1
D gene: .
CDR3 DNA: TGTGCCAGCATCCGCTACACTGAAGCTTTCTTT
CDR3 protein: CASIRYTEAFF

clone size: .
V gene: TRBV4-2
J gene: TRBJ2-1
D gene: TRBD1
CDR3 DNA: TGTGCCAGCAGCCAAGAAACGGCCCTGCGACAGGGGCAATATGAGCAGTTCTTC
CDR3 protein: CASSQETALRQGQYEQFF

clone size: .
V gene: TRBV7-9
J gene: TRBJ2-3
D gene: .
CDR3 DNA: TGTGCCAGCAGCACAAAGGAGACCCTGGCCGCAGATACGCAGTATTTT
CDR3 protein: CASSTKETLAADTQYF

clone size: .
V gene: TRBV28
J gene: TRBJ1-5
D gene: .
CDR3 DNA: TGTGCCAGCAGTATTTACCGTCAGCCCCAGCATTTT
CDR3 protein: CASSIYRQPQHF

clone size: .
V gene: TRBV4-3
J gene: TRBJ2-7
D gene: TRBD1
CDR3 DNA: TGCGCCAGCAGCCAAGGCGTATACAGGGGGCGGGCCGAGCAGTACTTC
CDR3 protein: CASSQGVYRGRAEQYF

clone size: .
V gene: TRBV4-1
J gene: TRBJ1-5
D gene: TRBD1
CDR3 DNA: TGCGCCAGCAGCGGGAGACAGGGCCCCAATCAGCCCCAGCATTTT
CDR3 protein: CASSGRQGPNQPQHF

clone size: .
V gene: TRBV6-5
J gene: TRBJ2-7
D gene: TRBD2
CDR3 DNA: TGTGCCAGCAGTTACTCGACTAGCGGGTCCTACGAGCAGTACTTC
CDR3 protein: CASSYSTSGSYEQYF

clone size: .
V gene: TRBV28
J gene: TRBJ2-4
D gene: .
CDR3 DNA: TGTGCCAGCAGTTTAGCTACTTCAGTGAAGGCCATTCAGTACTTC
CDR3 protein: CASSLATSVKAIQYF

clone size: .
V gene: TRBV15
J gene: TRBJ2-7
D gene: TRBD1
CDR3 DNA: TGTGCCACCAGCAGAGAGTCCGGGACAGGGAGCTACGAGCAGTACTTC
CDR3 protein: CATSRESGTGSYEQYF

clone size: .
V gene: TRBV28
J gene: TRBJ1-3
D gene: .
CDR3 DNA: TGTGCCAGCAGTTTATTGGGGGTCCTCTCTGGAAACACCATATATTTT
CDR3 protein: CASSLLGVLSGNTIYF

clone size: .
V gene: TRBV4-3
J gene: TRBJ2-7
D gene: TRBD2
CDR3 DNA: TGCGCCAGCAGCACCGGGACTAGCGGGATCCCCTACGAGCAGTACTTC
CDR3 protein: CASSTGTSGIPYEQYF

clone size: .
V gene: TRBV29-1
J gene: TRBJ1-2
D gene: .
CDR3 DNA: TGCAGCGGGGGGGACGATTCTCGCTATGGCTACACCTTC
CDR3 protein: CSGGDDSRYGYTF

clone size: .
V gene: TRBV27
J gene: TRBJ1-1
D gene: .
CDR3 DNA: TGTGCCAGCAGTTTCAATGGGGGGAGGGGCACTGAAGCTTTCTTT
CDR3 protein: CASSFNGGRGTEAFF

clone size: .
V gene: TRBV10-3
J gene: TRBJ2-7
D gene: .
CDR3 DNA: TGTGCCAGCAGCCAAACACCTCCGGGTGCCTACGAGCAGTACTTC
CDR3 protein: CASSQTPPGAYEQYF

clone size: .
V gene: TRBV10-3
J gene: TRBJ2-7
D gene: .
CDR3 DNA: TGTGCCACCGCCCTGGAACAGAACTACGAGCAGTACTTC
CDR3 protein: CATALEQNYEQYF

clone size: .
V gene: TRBV19
J gene: TRBJ2-5
D gene: .
CDR3 DNA: TGTGCCAGTAGTTACAGGGGGGGCGTCCAAGAGACCCAGTACTTC
CDR3 protein: CASSYRGGVQETQYF

clone size: once
V gene: TRBV13
J gene: TRBJ1-2
D gene: .
CDR3 DNA: TGTGCCAGCAGCTTAGTGAGAAGTGGCTACACCTTC
CDR3 protein: CASSLVRSGYTF

clone size: .
V gene: TRBV4-3
J gene: TRBJ1-6
D gene: .
CDR3 DNA: TGCGCCAGCAGCCCGGTCATGTATAATTCACCCCTCCACTTT
CDR3 protein: CASSPVMYNSPLHF

clone size: .
V gene: TRBV5-6
J gene: TRBJ1-1
D gene: .
CDR3 DNA: TGTGCCAGCATTAGTACCCTTTTTGCTGAAGCTTTCTTT
CDR3 protein: CASISTLFAEAFF

clone size: .
V gene: TRBV7-9
J gene: TRBJ2-7
D gene: .
CDR3 DNA: TGTGCCAGCAGCCCCCGGGACGGACCCTACGAGCAGTACTTC
CDR3 protein: CASSPRDGPYEQYF

clone size: .
V gene: TRBV5-1
J gene: TRBJ1-1
D gene: .
CDR3 DNA: TGCGCCAGCCGCCAAGTCACCTTCTACCGGGGGACGGGGAACACTGAAGCTTTCTTT
CDR3 protein: CASRQVTFYRGTGNTEAFF

clone size: .
V gene: TRBV6-5
J gene: TRBJ1-1
D gene: .
CDR3 DNA: TGTGCCAGCAGTTACTCGGAGGTGTCGGGGACGGCTTTCTTT
CDR3 protein: CASSYSEVSGTAFF

clone size: once
V gene: TRBV28
J gene: TRBJ2-2
D gene: .
CDR3 DNA: TGTGCCAGCAGTACTGGCGTTTGGGTCGAGCCCGGGGAGCTGTTTTTT
CDR3 protein: CASSTGVWVEPGELFF

clone size: .
V gene: TRBV7-9
J gene: TRBJ2-7
D gene: TRBD1
CDR3 DNA: TGTGCCAGCAGCTTAGGTCCTCAGGACAGGGCCTACGAGCAGTACTTC
CDR3 protein: CASSLGPQDRAYEQYF

clone size: .
V gene: TRBV4-1
J gene: TRBJ1-1
D gene: .
CDR3 DNA: TGCGCCAGCAGCCAAGGTGGGAACATGAACACTGAAGCTTTCTTT
CDR3 protein: CASSQGGNMNTEAFF

clone size: .
V gene: TRBV19
J gene: TRBJ1-1
D gene: .
CDR3 DNA: TGTGCCAGTAACCGAGGGGGGATCACTGAAGCTTTCTTT
CDR3 protein: CASNRGGITEAFF

clone size: .
V gene: TRBV6-6
J gene: TRBJ1-1
D gene: .
CDR3 DNA: TGTGCCAGCAGTTACACTATGGAGGGTGAAGCTTTCTTT
CDR3 protein: CASSYTMEGEAFF

clone size: .
V gene: TRBV15
J gene: TRBJ2-1
D gene: .
CDR3 DNA: TGTGCCACCAGCAGAGATTTTAAGGGGGGCTCGGATGAGCAGTTCTTC
CDR3 protein: CATSRDFKGGSDEQFF

clone size: .
V gene: TRBV2
J gene: TRBJ2-7
D gene: .
CDR3 DNA: TGTGCCAGCAGTGAATCGTGGGACTCCTACTACGAGCAGTACTTC
CDR3 protein: CASSESWDSYYEQYF

clone size: .
V gene: TRBV2
J gene: TRBJ2-1
D gene: .
CDR3 DNA: TGTGCCAGCAGTACCGGGATCTACAATGAGCAGTTCTTC
CDR3 protein: CASSTGIYNEQFF

clone size: once
V gene: TRBV28
J gene: TRBJ2-7
D gene: .
CDR3 DNA: TGTGCCAGCAGTACGGGAACAGGCTACGAGCAGTACTTC
CDR3 protein: CASSTGTGYEQYF

clone size: .
V gene: TRBV27
J gene: TRBJ2-1
D gene: TRBD2
CDR3 DNA: TGTGCCAGCTGGTTCGGCGCGGGAGGACACAATGAGCAGTTCTTC
CDR3 protein: CASWFGAGGHNEQFF

clone size: .
V gene: TRBV27
J gene: TRBJ1-4
D gene: TRBD1
CDR3 DNA: TGTGCCAGCAGTTCTCGACAGGGTTCTCATGAAAAACTGTTTTTT
CDR3 protein: CASSSRQGSHEKLFF